This TCR beta chain was found in a study of OX40 agonist ivuxolimab in advanced cancers. At the level of the whole study: Ivuxolimab was an agonistic, fully human IgG2 monoclonal antibody directed against OX40 (CD134), a costimulatory receptor. Peripheral TCRbeta sequencing aimed to test whether ivuxolimab altered TCR sequence diversity and caused clonal T-cell expansion. Partial responses occurred in three dose-escalation patients: two with cutaneous melanoma and one with hepatocellular carcinoma. The dose-escalation cohort was around 84% male with a mean age of about 60 years, ranging from about 20 to 85. Among the approximately 50 dose-escalation patients, 19 had hepatocellular carcinoma, 15 or so melanoma, 9 renal cell carcinoma and 9 head and neck cancer. Intravenous ivuxolimab was administered to patients every 2 weeks at six dose levels: 0.01, 0.1, 0.3, 1.5, 3 and 10 mg/kg. The paper covers the monotherapy dose-escalation part of the phase I ivuxolimab trial, which included N of about 50 patients. Patients were allowed to have had prior anti-PD-1, anti-PD-L1 or anti-CTLA-4 therapy, and approximately 37% of the dose-escalation patients had been treated with checkpoint inhibitors.

Patients with a history of autoimmune disease or receiving systemic immunosuppression were excluded from the trial. In every dose cohort, peripheral blood was drawn for TCR sequencing at baseline, cycle 4 day 1, and cycle 7 day 1. The samples were drawn from a first-in-human, open-label, multicenter phase I dose-escalation trial of ivuxolimab. Adults with locally advanced or metastatic head and neck squamous cell, hepatocellular, melanoma or renal cell carcinoma were enrolled in the trial. Before TCR sequencing, CD4+ T cells and CD8+ T cells from peripheral blood were sorted into separate populations. Genomic DNA was extracted from sorted cells for sequencing of the TCRbeta CDR3 region. The immunoSEQ Assay was used for sequencing of TCRbeta CDR3 regions. TCRdb retrieved this table from immuneACCESS and kept in-frame rearrangements only. Not all clones are present; in checked studies, unresolved V genes account for under half, and no reason is known for the remainder. The sample table shows 85,000 to 100,000 clones, and approximately 85% are seen once. Of the sample, approximately 0.2% is held by the ten largest clones.

Study-wide conclusions, independent of this receptor: After ivuxolimab, more expanded clones were found on average in CD8+ T cells than in CD4+ T cells. Low levels of normalized T-cell clonal expansion were also seen in some patients who did not respond. In partial responders in the 0.1-3.0 mg/kg groups, normalized peripheral clonal expansion was found to be among the lowest, especially among CD8+ T cells. At doses from 0.1 to 3.0 mg/kg, clonal expansion was seen in both CD4+ and CD8+ blood T cells between baseline and week 6. Which antigens the clonally expanded peripheral T cells were specific for was not determined.

A remark on this clone: Its antigen specificity is not known. No base-level quality is on record; no much larger clone is a single base apart.

CDR3 length: 13 amino acids, cysteine to phenylalanine. CDR3 DNA is the only sequence kept; it has 39 bases, read in frame from the first base. CDR1 and CDR2, looked up from the germline V gene, are SNHLY and FYNNEI. Trimming accounts for 9 bases at V and 3 bases at J, while the number of junction bases matched to no gene is 7. The chain uses TRBV2 and TRBJ1-2; 7 central bases correspond to TRBD1. This clonotype originated in an adult with an advanced solid tumor such as melanoma, head and neck, liver or kidney cancer. The material sequenced was CD4+ or CD8+ T cells sorted from blood, taken in a trial of the OX40 agonist ivuxolimab. Here the CDR3 is given as CASNPGTDYGYTF. The DNA sequence is as follows: TGTGCCAGTAACCCCGGGACAGACTATGGCTACACCTTC.